Here is one T cell receptor (beta chain) with its context. Its antigen is currently unknown. Primers included in the PCR were 60 Vbeta and 13 Jbeta primers. The repertoire was sequenced with immunoSEQ multiplex PCR; TCRdb's copy has only in-frame clones and lacks some. The repertoire shows some 120,000 clones; the top ten hold roughly 2%. The data are from a study of cytomegalovirus exposure and HLA in healthy donors. Study results and caveats: In a later analysis, parvovirus B19, influenza, CMV and Epstein-Barr virus appeared linked to several top co-occurrence clusters.

The CDR3 has 15 amino acids. CDR1 and CDR2 (germline): MNHEY, SVGAGI. J lost 6 bases, V lost 0 bases, and 6 bases had no gene match. J is TRBJ2-7 and V is TRBV6-5; 9 bases line up with TRBD2. Material: PBMCs. This clonotype was sampled from a woman aged 55-69 years in good health and CMV-seronegative. The CDR3 protein is CASSYSPAGGPEQYF. In DNA, the CDR3 is TGTGCCAGCAGTTACTCGCCAGCGGGGGGACCCGAGCAGTACTTC.